This T cell receptor (beta chain) emerged from a study of shared clonotypes between healthy human individuals. Study-level points and caveats: Roughly 5.3% of naive CD4 clonotypes were common to several donors.

Naive CD8 cells lacked CD45RO, underwent positive selection for CCR7 and left out terminally differentiated effector memory CD45RA+ cells. All donors were healthy HIV-negative adults lacking recent acute infections or vaccinations. In the source study's methods: ImmunoSEQ output lacked quality scores and full-length reads, limiting matched filtering. Clones were read by immunoSEQ multiplex PCR, and TCRdb kept only the in-frame ones, dropping some. The V and J calls and the clone size are those of that table, but D and trimming were determined from the DNA. The sample contains roughly 2.1 million clones, about 93% of which appear only once. This CDR3 comprises 17 residues. In germline, CDR1 is SNHLY, CDR2 FYNNEI. Losses at the gene ends were 1 base for V and 8 bases for J; bases not matched to a gene: 12. Note on this clone: The antigen is not known.

This receptor was identified in a man aged 18 to 35 in good health. Some clones in this sample may be carry-over from other donors' samples. Sequenced material: naive CD8+ T cells from PBMCs. The rearrangement uses TRBV2 and TRBJ2-1; 9 bases are shared with TRBD2. This CDR3 is CASSEGGISGSWYEQFF. DNA of the CDR3: TGTGCCAGCAGTGAAGGGGGGATTAGCGGGAGTTGGTATGAGCAGTTCTTC.